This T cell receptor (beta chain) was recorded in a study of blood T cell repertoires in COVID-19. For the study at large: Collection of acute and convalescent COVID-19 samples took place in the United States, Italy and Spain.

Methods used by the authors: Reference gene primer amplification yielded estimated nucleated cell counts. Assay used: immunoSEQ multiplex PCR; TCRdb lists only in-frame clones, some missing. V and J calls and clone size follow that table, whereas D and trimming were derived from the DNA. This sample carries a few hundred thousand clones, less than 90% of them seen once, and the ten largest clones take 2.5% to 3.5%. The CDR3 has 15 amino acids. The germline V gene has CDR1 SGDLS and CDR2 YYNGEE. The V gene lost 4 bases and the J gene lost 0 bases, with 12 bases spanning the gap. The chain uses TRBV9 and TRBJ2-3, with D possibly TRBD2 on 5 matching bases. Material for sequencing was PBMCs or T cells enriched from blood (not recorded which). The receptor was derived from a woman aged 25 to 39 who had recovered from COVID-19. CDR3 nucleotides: TGTGCCAGCAGCCTGAGCGGAGGTAGCACAGATACGCAGTATTTT. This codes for CASSLSGGSTDTQYF. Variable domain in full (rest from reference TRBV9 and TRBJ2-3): DSGVTQTPKHLITATGQRVTLRCSPRSGDLSVYWYQQSLDQGLQFLIQYYNGEERAKGNILERFSAQQFPDLHSELNLSSLELGDSALYFCASSLSGGSTDTQYFGPGTRLTVL.